The 25 T cell receptor beta chains presented below share a single source sample, sequenced in a study of OX40 agonist ivuxolimab in advanced cancers. The library was produced with the immunoSEQ multiplex PCR assay. TCRdb limited this immuneACCESS table to in-frame rearrangements with V and J called. A share of clones is missing; checked studies link under half to unresolved V genes, and the rest is unexplained. The sample table lists about 47,000 clones, less than 90% of them with a count of one. Roughly 25% of the sample is taken by the ten largest. This sample comprised CD4+ or CD8+ T cells sorted from blood, obtained in a trial of the OX40 agonist ivuxolimab. These TCRs come from an adult with an advanced solid tumor such as melanoma, head and neck, liver or kidney cancer.

This clone qualifies as medium-sized. The chain employs TRBV2 and TRBJ2-7, with 7 bases matching TRBD1. Germline assignment: CDR1 SNHLY and CDR2 FYNNEI. V lost 4 bases and J lost 1; bases outside the gene matches: 10. The CDR3 covers 16 residues. The CDR3 is CASSGDTGELSYEQYF. DNA of the CDR3: TGTGCCAGCAGTGGGGACACAGGGGAACTATCCTACGAGCAGTACTTC.

This clone was seen once. The chain carries TRBV27 and TRBJ2-4; D remains ambiguous. The germline V and J ends were trimmed by 5 bases and 2 bases, with 7 bases remaining between them. Germline CDR1 MNHEY, CDR2 SMNVEV (reference sequence). The CDR3 spans 13 residues. CDR3 residues: CASSPITKNIQYF. The DNA for the CDR3 is TGTGCCAGCAGTCCGATAACCAAAAACATTCAGTACTTC.

The genes are TRBV4-1 and TRBJ2-7, with D tentatively TRBD1 (6 bases). Germline V gene lookup returns CDR1 MGHRA and CDR2 YSYEKL. Trimming took off 4 bases at V and 1 base at J, with 14 bases between the two ends. The CDR3 contains 15 residues. The CDR3 region is CASSLETGISYEQYF. The DNA for the CDR3 is TGCGCCAGCAGCCTGGAGACAGGTATTTCCTACGAGCAGTACTTC.

The chain recombines TRBV7-9 with TRBJ1-5, with TRBD1 matching 7 bases. V lost 5 bases and J lost 3; bases outside the gene matches: 4. Germline V gene data show CDR1 as SEHNR and CDR2 as FQNEAQ (reference sequence). This CDR3 is 14 amino acids long. CDR3 DNA: TGTGCCAGCAGCCAACAGGGGCCCAATCAGCCCCAGCATTTT. The encoded protein is CASSQQGPNQPQHF.

The chain recombines TRBV27 with TRBJ2-6; D not resolved. The CDR3 contains 16 residues. V was cut by 5 bases and J by 0 bases, with 11 bases left in between. Germline assignment: CDR1 MNHEY and CDR2 SMNVEV (reference sequence). The chain's CDR3 is CASSRTGYSGANVLTF. Here the CDR3 DNA reads TGTGCCAGCAGTCGGACCGGTTACTCTGGGGCCAACGTCCTGACTTTC.

The count of this clone is one. The V and J genes are TRBV18 and TRBJ1-4; TRBD1 aligns across 7 bases. This CDR3 is 17 amino acids long. Trimming cost V 3 bases and J 7 bases; bases outside gene matches: 14. CDR1 is KGHSH and CDR2 is LQKENI in the germline V gene. CDR3 in amino acids: CASSPRDSLPNPEKLFF. The CDR3 DNA follows: TGTGCCAGCTCACCGCGGGACAGCCTACCGAATCCTGAAAAACTGTTTTTT.

The chain combines TRBV27 with TRBJ1-1, with a weak D call TRBD1 (6 bases). CDR1 and CDR2 from the germline V gene are MNHEY and SMNVEV (reference sequence). The V end lost 1 base, the J end lost 4 bases, and 13 bases lay between the germline ends. The CDR3 is 15 residues long. The CDR3 nucleotides are TGTGCCAGCAGTTTATATTCGGGGGCAAGCACTGAAGCTTTCTTT. It yields the protein CASSLYSGASTEAFF.

This clone was found a few times. The J gene is TRBJ1-4, the V gene TRBV4-1; D unresolved. The length of the CDR3 is 14 residues. Germline V gene data show CDR1 as MGHRA and CDR2 as YSYEKL. Trimming pared 1 base from V and 6 bases from J, leaving 9 bases between. CDR3 in amino acids: CASSQGPRDEKLFF. CDR3 DNA: TGCGCCAGCAGCCAAGGACCTCGGGATGAAAAACTGTTTTTT.

This chain uses TRBV29-1 with TRBJ2-3; unclear D gene. The CDR3 is 11 residues long. Trimming took 5 bases from V and 2 from J, leaving 5 bases between them. Germline CDR1 reads SQVTM; CDR2 reads ANQGSEA. CDR3 DNA: TGCAGCGTTCGAATCACAGATACGCAGTATTTT. Translating it yields CSVRITDTQYF.

The chain links TRBV11-2 to TRBJ2-2, with a weak D call TRBD2 (5 bases). The germline V and J ends were trimmed by 6 bases and 0 bases, with 17 bases remaining between them. Germline-derived CDR1 and CDR2 are SGHAT and FQNNGV. This CDR3 spans 17 amino acids. The DNA for the CDR3 is TGTGCCAGCAGGCAAATAGCGCAGGAGGCGAACACCGGGGAGCTGTTTTTT. Translation: CASRQIAQEANTGELFF.

The chain has TRBV29-1 and TRBJ2-1, with D possibly TRBD1 on 6 matching bases. The V gene's germline CDR1 is SQVTM and CDR2 ANQGSEA. The V gene lost 2 bases and the J gene lost 5 bases, with 16 bases spanning the gap. The CDR3 covers 15 residues. This chain's CDR3 is CSVEIRDNVDNEQFF. The CDR3 nucleotides are TGCAGCGTTGAAATCCGGGACAACGTAGACAATGAGCAGTTCTTC.

This clone was seen a handful of times. The V and J genes are TRBV19 and TRBJ2-1; D is undetermined. The length of the CDR3 is 17 residues. V lost 3 bases and J lost 5, with 20 bases in between. Germline V CDR1 and CDR2: LNHDA, SQIVND (reference sequence). CDR3 nucleotide sequence: TGTGCCAGTAGTATTACGAGTGGGGATTCTGTTAACAATGAGCAGTTCTTC. It specifies CASSITSGDSVNNEQFF.

This clone was seen more than once but under ten times. This rearrangement joins TRBV7-2 to TRBJ2-3; 11 bases fit TRBD2. J gave up 5 bases and V 5 bases, and 9 bases lay outside the gene matches. The germline CDR1 and CDR2 sequences are SGHTA and FQGNSA. The CDR3 is 16 amino acids. CDR3 coding DNA: TGTGCCAGCAGCCCCAGGGTAGCGGGGGGGCTAGATACGCAGTATTTT. Encoded protein: CASSPRVAGGLDTQYF. The full variable domain, with the rest looked up from reference TRBV7-2 and TRBJ2-3, is GAGVSQSPSNKVTEKGKDVELRCDPISGHTALYWYRQSLGQGLEFLIYFQGNSAPDKSGLPSDRFSAERTGGSVSTLTIQRTQQEDSAVYLCASSPRVAGGLDTQYFGPGTRLTVL.

The V call is TRBV4-1, the J call TRBJ2-7; 7 bases align to TRBD1. Trimming at V came to 2 bases and at J to 3 bases, leaving 1 base not matched to a gene. CDR3 size: 13 residues. The V gene's germline CDR1 is MGHRA and CDR2 YSYEKL. The CDR3 loop reads CASSQNRGYEQYF. CDR3 coding DNA: TGCGCCAGCAGCCAAAACAGGGGCTACGAGCAGTACTTC.

This clone occurred a few times. The J gene is TRBJ1-1, the V gene TRBV7-9; a possible D gene is TRBD1 (5 bases). The V end was cut by 4 bases, the J end by 2 bases, with 11 bases between. The germline CDR1 and CDR2 sequences are SEHNR and FQNEAQ (reference sequence). The CDR3 contains 14 residues. The CDR3 nucleotides are TGTGCCAGCAGCTGGGTTGGGGCCAACACTGAAGCTTTCTTT. It translates to CASSWVGANTEAFF.

This chain links TRBV7-7 with TRBJ2-1; 9 bases line up with TRBD2. CDR1 is SSHAT, CDR2 FNYEAQ, per germline (reference sequence). The J segment lost 6 bases and the V segment lost 3 bases, leaving 3 bases of the junction unmatched. The CDR3 has 14 residues. CDR3 coding DNA: TGTGCCAGCAGCTTCCTAGCGGGGTCCAATGAGCAGTTCTTC. Translated, it gives CASSFLAGSNEQFF.

The chain has TRBV9 and TRBJ1-1; a possible D gene is TRBD1 (6 bases). Germline-derived CDR1 and CDR2 are SGDLS and YYNGEE. CDR3 length equals 13 residues. V was clipped by 3 bases and J by 4 bases, with 10 bases between them. The CDR3 DNA follows: TGTGCCAGCAGCGCACAGGGAGTCACTGAAGCTTTCTTT. Translation gives CASSAQGVTEAFF.

The V and J genes are TRBV4-1 and TRBJ1-1; no definite D call. Trimming removed 7 bases at V and 7 bases at J, with 22 bases between. The CDR3 is made up of 15 amino acids. Germline V gene data show CDR1 as MGHRA and CDR2 as YSYEKL. This chain's CDR3 is CASTTAIPPVDEAFF. CDR3 nucleotide sequence: TGCGCCAGCACTACGGCTATACCCCCGGTGGATGAAGCTTTCTTT.

This chain connects TRBV5-4 to TRBJ1-1; 7 bases line up with TRBD1. The germline V gene has CDR1 SGHNT and CDR2 YYREEE (reference sequence). The CDR3 runs 15 residues. Losses at the gene ends were 0 bases for V and 0 bases for J; bases not matched to a gene: 2. CDR3 region: CASSLEGAMNTEAFF. The CDR3 nucleotides read TGTGCCAGCAGCTTGGAGGGGGCTATGAACACTGAAGCTTTCTTT.

This chain links TRBV5-4 with TRBJ2-3, with 14 bases aligning to TRBD2. The V gene end was trimmed by 4 bases and the J gene end by 5 bases; junction bases not matched to a gene: 6. Germline V gives CDR1 SGHNT, CDR2 YYREEE (reference sequence). The CDR3 runs 16 residues. Here the CDR3 reads CASSTTSGGAQDTQYF. The CDR3 nucleotides are TGTGCCAGCAGCACGACTAGCGGGGGGGCACAAGATACGCAGTATTTT.

Turning to this clone: Distinct nucleotide sequences in the sample also encode this CDR3. The CDR3 DNA sequence: TGTGCCAGCAGCTTGGCCGACAGTAGCAATCAGCCCCAGCATTTT. Residues: CASSLADSSNQPQHF. J is TRBJ1-5 and V is TRBV7-9, with D perhaps TRBD1 (5 bases). The CDR3 runs 15 residues. Trimming shortened V by 3 bases and J by 0 bases, and 9 bases separated the two germline ends. Germline CDR1 is SEHNR and CDR2 is FQNEAQ (reference sequence).

The rearrangement uses TRBV27 and TRBJ2-1, with 8 bases fitting TRBD2. Per the germline V gene, CDR1 is MNHEY and CDR2 is SMNVEV (reference sequence). Trimming took 2 bases from V and 1 from J; bases not matched to a gene: 4. The CDR3 is 16 amino acids. DNA for the CDR3: TGTGCCAGCAGTTTAAACGGGGGGGCGTCCTACAATGAGCAGTTCTTC. It encodes CASSLNGGASYNEQFF.

The V call is TRBV6-6, the J call TRBJ1-4; D is ambiguous. V lost 1 base and J lost 2, with 8 bases in between. Germline CDR1 reads MNHNY; CDR2 reads SVGAGI (reference sequence). This CDR3 spans 15 amino acids. CDR3: CASSYLGMTNEKLFF. Here the CDR3 DNA reads TGTGCCAGCAGTTACTTGGGGATGACTAATGAAAAACTGTTTTTT.

The genes are TRBV7-8 and TRBJ1-2; D unresolved. V was shortened by 3 bases and J by 5 bases, with 7 bases between the two germline ends. The CDR3 is 12 residues long. Germline CDR1 and CDR2: SGHVS and FQNEAQ. The DNA of the CDR3 is TGTGCCAGCAGCTTCGGACTTTATGGCTACACCTTC. Encoded protein: CASSFGLYGYTF.

This chain uses TRBV6-6 with TRBJ1-1; 7 nucleotides match TRBD1. V was clipped by 1 base and J by 0 bases; unmatched bases: 5. The CDR3 sequence is 16 residues long. Germline CDR1 is MNHNY and CDR2 is SVGAGI (reference sequence). The CDR3 DNA is TGTGCCAGCAGTTACTTTGGACAGGCGATGAACACTGAAGCTTTCTTT. This sequence encodes CASSYFGQAMNTEAFF.